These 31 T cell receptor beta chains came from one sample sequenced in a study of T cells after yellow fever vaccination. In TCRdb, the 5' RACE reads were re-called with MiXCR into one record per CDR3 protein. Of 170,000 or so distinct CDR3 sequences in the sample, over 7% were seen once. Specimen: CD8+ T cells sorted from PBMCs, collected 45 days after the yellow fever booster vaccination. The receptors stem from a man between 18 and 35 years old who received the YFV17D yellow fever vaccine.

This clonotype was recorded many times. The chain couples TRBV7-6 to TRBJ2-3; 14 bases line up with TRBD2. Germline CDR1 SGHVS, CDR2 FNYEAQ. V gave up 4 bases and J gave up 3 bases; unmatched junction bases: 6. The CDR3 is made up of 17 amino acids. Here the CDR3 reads CASSSWTSGGITDTQYF. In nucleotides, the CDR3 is TGTGCCAGCAGCTCGTGGACTAGCGGGGGGATAACAGATACGCAGTATTTT.

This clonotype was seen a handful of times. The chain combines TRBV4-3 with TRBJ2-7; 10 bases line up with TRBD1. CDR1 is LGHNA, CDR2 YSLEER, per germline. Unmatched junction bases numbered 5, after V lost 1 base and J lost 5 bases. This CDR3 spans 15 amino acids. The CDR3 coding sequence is TGCGCCAGCAGCCAAGGACAGGGGGCAGCCGACGAGCAGTACTTC. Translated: CASSQGQGAADEQYF.

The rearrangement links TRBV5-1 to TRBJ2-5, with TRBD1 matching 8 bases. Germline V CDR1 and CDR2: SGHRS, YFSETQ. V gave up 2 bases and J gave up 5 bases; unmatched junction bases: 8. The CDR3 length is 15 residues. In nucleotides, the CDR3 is TGCGCCAGCAGCTTTGGACAGGGCCTAAGGGAGACCCAGTACTTC. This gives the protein CASSFGQGLRETQYF. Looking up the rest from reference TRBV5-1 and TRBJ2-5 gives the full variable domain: KAGVTQTPRYLIKTRGQQVTLSCSPISGHRSVSWYQQTPGQGLQFLFEYFSETQRNKGNFPGRFSGRQFSNSRSEMNVSTLELGDSALYLCASSFGQGLRETQYFGPGTRLLVL.

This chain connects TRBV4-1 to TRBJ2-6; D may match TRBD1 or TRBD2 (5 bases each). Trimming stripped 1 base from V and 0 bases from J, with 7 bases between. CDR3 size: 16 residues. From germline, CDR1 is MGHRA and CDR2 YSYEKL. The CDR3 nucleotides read TGCGCCAGCAGCCAAGTGAGGGGCTCTGGGGCCAACGTCCTGACTTTC. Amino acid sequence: CASSQVRGSGANVLTF.

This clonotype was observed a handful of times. The CDR3 DNA reads as TGTGCCAGCAGCGTCAACAGCCCCTCGGCCGGGGAGCTGTTTTTT. Its protein product is CASSVNSPSAGELFF. V usage is TRBV9 and J usage is TRBJ2-2; the D is unclear. This CDR3 comprises 15 residues. V lost 2 bases, J lost 6 bases, and 14 bases lay in between. Germline CDR1 SGDLS, CDR2 YYNGEE.

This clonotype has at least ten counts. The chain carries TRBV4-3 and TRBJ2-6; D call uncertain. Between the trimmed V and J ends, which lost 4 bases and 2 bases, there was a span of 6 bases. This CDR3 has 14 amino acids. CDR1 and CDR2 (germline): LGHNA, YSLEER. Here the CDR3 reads CASSLNTGANVLTF. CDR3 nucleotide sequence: TGCGCCAGCAGCCTCAATACTGGGGCCAACGTCCTGACTTTC.

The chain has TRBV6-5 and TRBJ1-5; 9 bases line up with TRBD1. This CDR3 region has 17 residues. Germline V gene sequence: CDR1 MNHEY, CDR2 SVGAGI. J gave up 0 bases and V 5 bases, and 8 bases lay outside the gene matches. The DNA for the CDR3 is TGTGCCAGCAGTGAAAGGACAGGGGAATATAGCAATCAGCCCCAGCATTTT. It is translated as CASSERTGEYSNQPQHF.

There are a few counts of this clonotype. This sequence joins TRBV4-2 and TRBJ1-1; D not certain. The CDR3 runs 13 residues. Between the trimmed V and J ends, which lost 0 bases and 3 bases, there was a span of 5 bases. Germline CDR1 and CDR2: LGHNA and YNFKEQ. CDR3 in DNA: TGTGCCAGCAGCCAAGAAGCCGACACTGAAGCTTTCTTT. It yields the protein CASSQEADTEAFF.

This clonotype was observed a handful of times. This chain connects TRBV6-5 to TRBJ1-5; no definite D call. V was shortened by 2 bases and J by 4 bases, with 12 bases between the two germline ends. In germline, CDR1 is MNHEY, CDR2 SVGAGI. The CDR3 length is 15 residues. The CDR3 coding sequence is TGTGCCAGCAGTTACGGCTCGGGGTTTAATCAGCCCCAGCATTTT. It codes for CASSYGSGFNQPQHF.

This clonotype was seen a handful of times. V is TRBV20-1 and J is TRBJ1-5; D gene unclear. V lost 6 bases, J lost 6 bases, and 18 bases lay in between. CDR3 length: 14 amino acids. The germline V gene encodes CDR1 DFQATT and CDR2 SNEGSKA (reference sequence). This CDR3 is CSALDRGLGQPQHF. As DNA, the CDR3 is TGCAGTGCCCTTGACCGTGGGTTGGGTCAGCCCCAGCATTTT.

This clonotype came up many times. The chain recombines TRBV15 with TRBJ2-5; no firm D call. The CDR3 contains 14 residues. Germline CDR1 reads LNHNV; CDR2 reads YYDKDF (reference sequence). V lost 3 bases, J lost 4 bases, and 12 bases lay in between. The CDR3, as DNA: TGTGCCACCAGCAGGTCTCTGGGCTCAGAGACCCAGTACTTC. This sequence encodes CATSRSLGSETQYF.

The CDR3 DNA follows: TGTGCCAGCAGCGACGGGGGACACACCGGGGAGCTGTTTTTT. Amino acid sequence: CASSDGGHTGELFF. V is TRBV7-3 and J is TRBJ2-2; D might be TRBD2 (6 bases). The CDR3 runs 14 residues. V shed 5 bases and J shed 3 bases, with 10 bases lying between them. Germline CDR1 SGHTA, CDR2 FQGTGA.

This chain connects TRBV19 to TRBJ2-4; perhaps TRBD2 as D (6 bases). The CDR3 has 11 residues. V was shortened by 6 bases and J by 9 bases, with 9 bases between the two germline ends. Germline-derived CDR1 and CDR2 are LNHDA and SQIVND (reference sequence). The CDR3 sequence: CASRSGGIQYF. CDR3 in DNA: TGTGCCAGTAGATCCGGGGGCATTCAGTACTTC.

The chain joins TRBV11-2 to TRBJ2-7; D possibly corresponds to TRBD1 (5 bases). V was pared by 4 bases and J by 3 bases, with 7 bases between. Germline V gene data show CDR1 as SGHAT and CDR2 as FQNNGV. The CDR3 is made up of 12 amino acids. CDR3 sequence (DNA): TGTGCCAGCAGCTATGACAGCTACGAGCAGTACGTC. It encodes CASSYDSYEQYV.

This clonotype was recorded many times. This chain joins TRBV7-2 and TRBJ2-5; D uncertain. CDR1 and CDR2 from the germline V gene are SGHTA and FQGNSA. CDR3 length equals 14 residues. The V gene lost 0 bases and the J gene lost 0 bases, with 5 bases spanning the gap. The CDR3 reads CASSLAEYQETQYF. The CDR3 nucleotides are TGTGCCAGCAGCTTAGCAGAGTACCAAGAGACCCAGTACTTC.

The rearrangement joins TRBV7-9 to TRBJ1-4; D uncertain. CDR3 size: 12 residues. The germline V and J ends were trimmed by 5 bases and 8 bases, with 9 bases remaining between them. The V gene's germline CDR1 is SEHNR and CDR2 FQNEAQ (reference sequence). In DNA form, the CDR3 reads TGTGCCAGCAGCCCAAAGATGGAAAAACTGTTTTTT. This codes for CASSPKMEKLFF. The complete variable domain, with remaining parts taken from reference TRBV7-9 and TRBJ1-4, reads DTGVSQNPRHKITKRGQNVTFRCDPISEHNRLYWYRQTLGQGPEFLTYFQNEAQLEKSRLLSDRFSAERPKGSFSTLEIQRTEQGDSAMYLCASSPKMEKLFFGSGTQLSVL.

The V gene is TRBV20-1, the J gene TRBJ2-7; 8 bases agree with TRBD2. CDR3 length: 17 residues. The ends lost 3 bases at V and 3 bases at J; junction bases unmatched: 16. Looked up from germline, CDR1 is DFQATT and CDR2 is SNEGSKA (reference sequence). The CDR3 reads CSARGYLGSGDIYEQYV. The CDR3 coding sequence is TGCAGTGCTAGGGGGTATCTAGGTAGCGGGGACATCTACGAGCAGTACGTC.

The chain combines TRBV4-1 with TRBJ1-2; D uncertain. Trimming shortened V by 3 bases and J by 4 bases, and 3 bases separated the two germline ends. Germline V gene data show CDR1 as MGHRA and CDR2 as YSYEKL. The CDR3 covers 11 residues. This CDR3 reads CASSHPYGYTF. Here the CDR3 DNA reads TGCGCCAGCAGCCACCCCTATGGCTACACCTTC.

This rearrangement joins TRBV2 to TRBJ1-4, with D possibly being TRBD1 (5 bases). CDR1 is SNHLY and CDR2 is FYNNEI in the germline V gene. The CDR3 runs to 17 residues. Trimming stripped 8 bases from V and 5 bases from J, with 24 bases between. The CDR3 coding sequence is TGTGCCAGCTCCCAGGAGGCCAGGGTGGGAACGAATGAAAAACTGTTTTTT. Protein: CASSQEARVGTNEKLFF.

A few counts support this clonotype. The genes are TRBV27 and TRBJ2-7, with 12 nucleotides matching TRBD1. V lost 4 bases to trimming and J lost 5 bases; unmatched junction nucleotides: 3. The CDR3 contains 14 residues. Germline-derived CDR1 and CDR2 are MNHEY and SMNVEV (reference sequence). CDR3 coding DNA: TGTGCCAGCAGTTCCGGGACAGGGGGCGACGAGCAGTACGTC. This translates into CASSSGTGGDEQYV.

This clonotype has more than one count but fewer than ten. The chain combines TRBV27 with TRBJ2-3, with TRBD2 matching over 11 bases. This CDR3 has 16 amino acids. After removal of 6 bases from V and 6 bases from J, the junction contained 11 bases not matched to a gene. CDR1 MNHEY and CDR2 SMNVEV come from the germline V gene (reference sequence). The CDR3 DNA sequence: TGTGCCAGCAGACGGCTACTAGCGGGGGCAAGGGATACGCAGTATTTT. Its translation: CASRRLLAGARDTQYF.

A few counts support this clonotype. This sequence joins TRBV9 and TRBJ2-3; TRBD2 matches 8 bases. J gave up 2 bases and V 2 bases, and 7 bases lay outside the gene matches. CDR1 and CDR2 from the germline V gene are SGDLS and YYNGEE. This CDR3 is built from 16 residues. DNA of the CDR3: TGTGCCAGCAGCGTTGGCGGGGGGCCTCCCACAGATACGCAGTATTTT. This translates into CASSVGGGPPTDTQYF.

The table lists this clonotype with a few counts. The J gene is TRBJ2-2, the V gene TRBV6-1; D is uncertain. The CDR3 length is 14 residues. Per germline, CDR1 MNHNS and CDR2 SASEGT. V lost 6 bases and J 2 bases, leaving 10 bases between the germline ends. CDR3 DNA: TGTGCCAGCAGGGGGTTAGGTAACACCGGGGAGCTGTTTTTT. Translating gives CASRGLGNTGELFF.

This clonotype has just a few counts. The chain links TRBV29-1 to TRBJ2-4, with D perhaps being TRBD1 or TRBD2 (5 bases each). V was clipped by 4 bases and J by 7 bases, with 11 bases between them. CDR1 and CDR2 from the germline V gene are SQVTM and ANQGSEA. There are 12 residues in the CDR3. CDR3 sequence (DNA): TGCAGCGTTGTTATTTGGGGGAACATTCAGTACTTC. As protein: CSVVIWGNIQYF.

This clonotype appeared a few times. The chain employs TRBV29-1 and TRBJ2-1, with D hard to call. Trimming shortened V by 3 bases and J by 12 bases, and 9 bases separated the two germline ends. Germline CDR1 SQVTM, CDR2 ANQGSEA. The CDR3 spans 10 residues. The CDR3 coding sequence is TGCAGCGTTGATTATGGACCGCAGTTCTTC. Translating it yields CSVDYGPQFF.

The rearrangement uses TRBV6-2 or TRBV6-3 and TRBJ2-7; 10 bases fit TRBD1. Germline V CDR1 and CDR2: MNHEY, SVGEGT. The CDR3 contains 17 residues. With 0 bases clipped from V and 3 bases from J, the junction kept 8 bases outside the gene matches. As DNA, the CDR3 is TGTGCCAGCAGTTACTCGAAAGATGGGGACAGGGGCTACGAGCAGTACGTC. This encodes CASSYSKDGDRGYEQYV.

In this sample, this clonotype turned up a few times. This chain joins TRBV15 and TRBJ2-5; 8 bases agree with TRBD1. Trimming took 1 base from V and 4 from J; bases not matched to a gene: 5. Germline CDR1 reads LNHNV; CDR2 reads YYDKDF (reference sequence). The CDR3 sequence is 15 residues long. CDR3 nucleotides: TGTGCCACCAGCAGAGCGTGGACAGGGATAGAGACCCAGTACTTC. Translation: CATSRAWTGIETQYF.

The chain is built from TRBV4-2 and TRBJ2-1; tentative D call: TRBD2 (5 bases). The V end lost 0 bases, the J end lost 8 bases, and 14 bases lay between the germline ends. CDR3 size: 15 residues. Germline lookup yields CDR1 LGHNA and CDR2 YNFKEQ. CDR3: CASSQEVGVRDEQFF. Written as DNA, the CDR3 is TGTGCCAGCAGCCAAGAGGTCGGGGTTCGAGATGAGCAGTTCTTC.

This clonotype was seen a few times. In DNA form, the CDR3 reads TGTGCCAGCAGCCAAGTAAACAGGGACGGCTACACCTTC. Protein product: CASSQVNRDGYTF. V gene TRBV3-1 combines with J gene TRBJ1-2, with a possible D match to TRBD1 (6 bases). This CDR3 has 13 residues. Germline V gene sequence: CDR1 LGHDT, CDR2 YNNKEL (reference sequence). V was pared by 1 base and J by 8 bases, with 11 bases between.

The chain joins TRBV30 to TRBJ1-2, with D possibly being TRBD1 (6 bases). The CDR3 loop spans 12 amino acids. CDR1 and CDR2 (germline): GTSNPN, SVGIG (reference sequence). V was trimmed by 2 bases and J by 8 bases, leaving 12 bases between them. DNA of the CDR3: TGTGCCTGGAGTTCCCGGACAGCAGGCTACACCTTC. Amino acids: CAWSSRTAGYTF.

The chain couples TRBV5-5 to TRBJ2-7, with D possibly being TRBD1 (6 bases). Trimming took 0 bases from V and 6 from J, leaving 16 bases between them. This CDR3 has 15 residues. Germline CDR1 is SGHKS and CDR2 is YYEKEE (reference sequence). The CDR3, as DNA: TGTGCCAGCAGCTTGGTCAACCGGGACATCGGCGAGCAGTACTTC. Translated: CASSLVNRDIGEQYF.